This TCR beta chain was recorded in a study of neurological immune-mediated disorders. The study, taken as a whole, reports: The absence of shared CDR3 amino acid sequences among expanded clones across subjects suggests private repertoires in all groups. A possible signature was seen in one related-CDR3 cluster, into which phylogenetic grouping placed the repertoires of 18 of 34 multiple sclerosis patients.

By 5'RACE with 10-nucleotide random UMIs, the cDNA was made. TCRdb recomputed calls from the 5' RACE reads with MiXCR, one row per CDR3 protein. The sample has about 33,000 distinct CDR3 sequences, over 1.2% seen once; the top ten hold 9.2%. This clonotype was seen many times. Its antigen is undetermined. The unsorted libraries were produced from 2 million PBMCs held at -80 C. This TCR came from a woman younger than 45 with multiple sclerosis. Material for sequencing was PBMCs.

CDR3 nucleotide sequence: TGTGCCAGTAGTTTCCGTCGACAGTTTCGGCTTAGTACGAACACCGGGGAGCTGTTTTTT. As protein: CASSFRRQFRLSTNTGELFF. The chain is built from TRBV19 and TRBJ2-2, with D possibly matching TRBD1 (5 bases). The CDR3 contains 20 residues. From germline, CDR1 is LNHDA and CDR2 SQIVND (reference sequence). V lost 5 bases to trimming and J lost 0 bases, with 25 bases between them.